A single sample gave rise to the 14 T cell receptor beta chains below, sequenced in a study of graft-versus-host responses after intestinal transplantation. No antigen is known for these receptors. Libraries were prepared by immunoSEQ multiplex PCR; TCRdb keeps only in-frame clonotypes and omits some of them. The sample consists of more than 70,000 clones, roughly 80% of them appearing once. The sequencing used unstimulated CD4+ T cells sorted from spleen or lymph node cells, collected before intestinal transplant. These TCRs come from a human donor who received an intestinal transplant.

This clone was seen once. V is TRBV6-1 and J is TRBJ1-3, with unresolved D. This CDR3 region has 16 residues. The germline V and J ends were trimmed by 3 bases and 2 bases, with 14 bases remaining between them. CDR1 MNHNS and CDR2 SASEGT come from the germline V gene. CDR3 sequence: CASSDAGRLTGNTIYF. CDR3 bases: TGTGCCAGCAGTGATGCCGGCAGGTTAACTGGAAACACCATATATTTT.

This rearrangement joins TRBV7-2 to TRBJ2-3; D gene unclear. V lost 4 bases and J 4 bases, leaving 9 bases between the germline ends. The CDR3 runs to 13 residues. Looked up from germline, CDR1 is SGHTA and CDR2 is FQGNSA. The CDR3 region has the DNA TGTGCCAGCAGCTCTACGTACTCAGATACGCAGTATTTT. Amino acid sequence: CASSSTYSDTQYF.

This chain links TRBV25-1 with TRBJ2-7, with TRBD1 matching 7 bases. This CDR3 comprises 15 residues. The ends lost 3 bases at V and 11 bases at J; junction bases unmatched: 16. Germline lookup yields CDR1 MGHDK and CDR2 SYGVNS. DNA for the CDR3: TGTGCCAGCAGTGAGTCGGGGACAGCCAGAGAAGAGGAGTACTTC. Protein sequence: CASSESGTAREEEYF.

This clone showed up just once. The chain employs TRBV10-3 and TRBJ1-3; 8 bases align to TRBD1. The V segment lost 6 bases and the J segment 0 bases; nucleotides outside the gene matches: 4. Germline CDR1 is ENHRY and CDR2 is SYGVKD. The CDR3 consists of 15 residues. The CDR3 DNA follows: TGTGCCATCAGGGGACAGGTCCTCTCTGGAAACACCATATATTTT. It encodes CAIRGQVLSGNTIYF.

The genes are TRBV11-2 and TRBJ2-7; 12 nucleotides line up with TRBD2. The V gene end was trimmed by 5 bases and the J gene end by 2 bases; junction bases not matched to a gene: 4. The CDR3 has 15 residues. Germline CDR1 reads SGHAT; CDR2 reads FQNNGV. CDR3 loop: CASSRLAGDPYEQYF. The CDR3 DNA follows: TGTGCCAGCAGCCGACTAGCGGGGGACCCCTACGAGCAGTACTTC.

This chain connects TRBV6-6 to TRBJ2-5; 11 bases align to TRBD1. The tail of the sequence fits TRBJ2-7 better, so the J call may be wrong. CDR3 length: 15 amino acids. Germline CDR1 MNHNY, CDR2 SVGAGI (reference sequence). The CDR3 is CASSAPGQGVIEQYF. As DNA, the CDR3 is TGTGCCAGCAGTGCCCCGGGACAGGGGGTAATCGAGCAGTACTTC.

This chain uses TRBV25-1 with TRBJ1-4; 7 bases are a match to TRBD1. Germline V lookup: CDR1 MGHDK, CDR2 SYGVNS. This CDR3 region has 16 residues. J was trimmed by 1 base and V by 5 bases; bases with no gene match: 7. The CDR3 DNA reads as TGTGCCAGCAGTCACCACACAGGGGTAACTAATGAAAAACTGTTTTTT. As protein: CASSHHTGVTNEKLFF.

V is TRBV30 and J is TRBJ2-7; 7 bases map to TRBD1. This CDR3 spans 14 amino acids. V shed 3 bases and J 0 bases; nucleotides not matched to a gene: 5. CDR1 and CDR2 (germline): GTSNPN, SVGIG (reference sequence). CDR3 nucleotides: TGTGCCTGGAGCCGGGACAGACGCTCCTACGAGCAGTACTTC. Its protein is CAWSRDRRSYEQYF.

CDR3 sequence reads: CASHRAGANTGELFF. In DNA, the CDR3 is TGTGCCAGCCACCGGGCGGGGGCCAACACCGGGGAGCTGTTTTTT. This chain connects TRBV2 to TRBJ2-2, with D possibly matching TRBD2 (7 bases). This CDR3 comprises 15 residues. Germline CDR1 and CDR2: SNHLY and FYNNEI. V dropped 8 bases and J dropped 2 bases, with 15 bases sitting between them.

This rearrangement joins TRBV6-6 to TRBJ2-2; no clear D. This CDR3 spans 14 amino acids. The V gene's germline CDR1 is MNHNY and CDR2 SVGAGI (reference sequence). Trimming took off 2 bases at V and 0 bases at J, with 4 bases between the two ends. CDR3 sequence (DNA): TGTGCCAGCAGTTACCCCTCGAACACCGGGGAGCTGTTTTTT. This codes for CASSYPSNTGELFF.

This clone turned up a few times. The V and J genes are TRBV15 and TRBJ1-4, with a possible D match to TRBD1 (5 bases). CDR1 and CDR2 from the germline V gene are LNHNV and YYDKDF (reference sequence). CDR3 length: 13 residues. The ends were cut back, 0 bases at V and 6 bases at J, with 5 bases in the middle. The CDR3 loop is CATSREGDEKLFF. Here the CDR3 DNA reads TGTGCCACCAGCAGAGAAGGGGATGAAAAACTGTTTTTT.

This chain links TRBV5-1 with TRBJ2-3; a weak D match, TRBD1 (6 bases). The V gene lost 2 bases and the J gene lost 3 bases, with 10 bases spanning the gap. CDR3 length: 14 residues. Germline CDR1 SGHRS, CDR2 YFSETQ. For the CDR3, the DNA is TGCGCCAGCAGCTTTACTCAGGGGACAGATACGCAGTATTTT. It encodes CASSFTQGTDTQYF.

The chain carries TRBV6-1 and TRBJ1-2; no clear D gene. V was pared by 5 bases and J by 4 bases, with 14 bases between. Germline V gives CDR1 MNHNS, CDR2 SASEGT. The CDR3 is 14 residues long. The DNA for the CDR3 is TGTGCCAGCAGTCCCACCCAGGAAGGCTATGGCTACACCTTC. Translated: CASSPTQEGYGYTF.

This clone was recorded once. This chain joins TRBV28 and TRBJ1-2, with D possibly TRBD1 on 5 matching bases. Germline V gene sequence: CDR1 MDHEN, CDR2 SYDVKM. V lost 2 bases and J 3 bases, leaving 7 bases between the germline ends. The CDR3 runs to 13 residues. As DNA, the CDR3 is TGTGCCAGCAGTTTAACGGGGGACTATGGCTACACCTTC. This encodes CASSLTGDYGYTF.